This passage covers 16 T cell receptor beta chains from one sample sequenced in a study of cytomegalovirus exposure and HLA in healthy donors. This PCR relied on a set of 60 Vbeta primers and 13 Jbeta primers. The table came from immunoSEQ multiplex PCR; TCRdb's copy has only in-frame clones and leaves some out. The sample records some 140,000 clones, roughly three quarters being singletons. Specimen: PBMCs. The receptor set was obtained from a man younger than 40 in good health and CMV-seronegative.

The chain joins TRBV18 to TRBJ1-3; TRBD1 matches at 8 bases. The germline gives CDR1 KGHSH, CDR2 LQKENI. With 5 bases clipped from V and 7 bases from J, the junction kept 13 bases outside the gene matches. This CDR3 is 16 amino acids long. The CDR3 reads CASSNWTGKDANTIYF. CDR3 sequence (DNA): TGTGCCAGCTCAAATTGGACAGGGAAGGATGCGAACACCATATATTTT.

This rearrangement joins TRBV5-1 to TRBJ2-5; 7 bases line up with TRBD1. Germline CDR1 reads SGHRS; CDR2 reads YFSETQ. The CDR3 is 15 amino acids. J lost 1 base, V lost 4 bases, and 7 bases had no gene match. CDR3 DNA: TGCGCCAGCAGCGTGCTGACAGGGCCCCAAGAGACCCAGTACTTC. This gives the protein CASSVLTGPQETQYF.

This chain connects TRBV19 to TRBJ1-5; 11 bases align to TRBD1. CDR3 length: 16 residues. V shed 4 bases and J 4 bases; nucleotides not matched to a gene: 6. Germline CDR1 LNHDA, CDR2 SQIVND (reference sequence). Written as DNA, the CDR3 is TGTGCCAGTAGTACTTTGGACAGGGGGCTGAATCAGCCCCAGCATTTT. Translated: CASSTLDRGLNQPQHF.

The chain couples TRBV5-6 to TRBJ2-2; 8 positions match TRBD2. Trimming took 2 bases from V and 4 from J; bases not matched to a gene: 7. CDR1 and CDR2 from the germline V gene are SGHDT and YYEEEE. The CDR3 is 16 amino acids. CDR3 sequence (DNA): TGTGCCAGCAGCTTATTCGGGAGGGTAACCACCGGGGAGCTGTTTTTT. Translation: CASSLFGRVTTGELFF.

The V gene is TRBV7-9, the J gene TRBJ2-1, with 11 bases matching TRBD2. The length of the CDR3 is 16 residues. Germline loops: CDR1 SEHNR, CDR2 FQNEAQ (reference sequence). V lost 5 bases, J lost 6 bases, and 9 bases stayed unmatched. CDR3 sequence reads: CASSPRLAGLGNEQFF. The DNA of the CDR3 is TGTGCCAGCAGCCCTCGACTAGCGGGATTGGGCAATGAGCAGTTCTTC.

The chain recombines TRBV6-5 with TRBJ1-1; D might be TRBD1 (5 bases). This CDR3 has 16 amino acids. V dropped 2 bases and J dropped 2 bases, with 15 bases sitting between them. The germline V gene encodes CDR1 MNHEY and CDR2 SVGAGI. The CDR3 nucleotides are TGTGCCAGCAGTTACGTTCGGGCAGGACATAACACTGAAGCTTTCTTT. Amino acids: CASSYVRAGHNTEAFF.

This chain connects TRBV27 to TRBJ2-1, with a weak D call TRBD2 (5 bases). Germline assignment: CDR1 MNHEY and CDR2 SMNVEV (reference sequence). The CDR3 runs 16 residues. Trimming removed 3 bases at V and 1 base at J, with 13 bases between. The CDR3 here is CASSFIGGSSYNEQFF. Here the CDR3 DNA reads TGTGCCAGCAGTTTTATTGGCGGGTCTTCCTACAATGAGCAGTTCTTC.

This clone was detected once. The chain has TRBV7-6 and TRBJ2-7, with no clear D. Germline V lookup: CDR1 SGHVS, CDR2 FNYEAQ. Trimming removed 3 bases from V and 1 base from J, with 10 bases in between. There are 14 residues in the CDR3. The CDR3 coding sequence is TGTGCCAGCAGCTTTTTAGATAATTCCTACGAGCAGTACTTC. Protein sequence: CASSFLDNSYEQYF.

V is TRBV5-1 and J is TRBJ2-2; TRBD2 aligns across 12 bases. Looked up from germline, CDR1 is SGHRS and CDR2 is YFSETQ. CDR3 length: 17 residues. Unmatched junction bases numbered 4, after V lost 0 bases and J lost 4 bases. CDR3 sequence: CASSLEASGRATGELFF. The CDR3 region has the DNA TGCGCCAGCAGCTTGGAGGCTAGCGGGAGGGCCACCGGGGAGCTGTTTTTT.

This chain uses TRBV29-1 with TRBJ1-2; 9 bases agree with TRBD1. The CDR3 loop spans 13 amino acids. The germline gives CDR1 SQVTM, CDR2 ANQGSEA. Losses at the gene ends were 6 bases for V and 3 bases for J; bases not matched to a gene: 5. DNA for the CDR3: TGCAGCGTGAGACAGGGGGGAGACTATGGCTACACCTTC. Amino acid sequence: CSVRQGGDYGYTF.

The rearrangement joins TRBV30 to TRBJ2-2; 7 nucleotides match TRBD2. The trim removed 2 bases at V and 4 bases at J, leaving 7 bases unmatched. The germline gives CDR1 GTSNPN, CDR2 SVGIG (reference sequence). The CDR3 runs to 15 residues. The CDR3 DNA reads TGTGCCTGGAGTAGGAAGCGGGACGGCACCGGGGAGCTGTTTTTT. As protein: CAWSRKRDGTGELFF.

The CDR3 loop is CASSSGTSGTYEQYF. The CDR3 nucleotides read TGTGCCAGCAGCTCCGGGACTAGCGGAACCTACGAGCAGTACTTC. The chain has TRBV5-4 and TRBJ2-7; 11 nucleotides agree with TRBD2. The CDR3 loop spans 15 amino acids. CDR1 and CDR2 (germline): SGHNT, YYREEE (reference sequence). V shed 3 bases and J 2 bases; nucleotides not matched to a gene: 4.

The V and J genes are TRBV5-4 and TRBJ2-5, with 9 bases that match TRBD1. The germline V gene has CDR1 SGHNT and CDR2 YYREEE (reference sequence). V shed 4 bases, J shed 0 bases, and the junction held 7 bases outside the gene matches. The CDR3 length is 16 residues. DNA for the CDR3: TGTGCCAGCAGCCTAACAGGGGGCGGTTACCAAGAGACCCAGTACTTC. Protein sequence: CASSLTGGGYQETQYF. Full variable domain (outside the CDR3, taken from reference TRBV5-4 and TRBJ2-5): ETGVTQSPTHLIKTRGQQVTLRCSSQSGHNTVSWYQQALGQGPQFIFQYYREEENGRGNFPPRFSGLQFPNYSSELNVNALELDDSALYLCASSLTGGGYQETQYFGPGTRLLVL.

In its sample, this clone was seen once. The chain employs TRBV2 and TRBJ1-4; TRBD1 is a possible D gene (5 bases). CDR1 is SNHLY, CDR2 FYNNEI, per germline. This CDR3 has 19 amino acids. Trimming took off 6 bases at V and 0 bases at J, with 23 bases between the two ends. Written as DNA, the CDR3 is TGTGCCAGCAGCCTACCCTGGGGCGGGACGAGAACAACTAATGAAAAACTGTTTTTT. Its protein is CASSLPWGGTRTTNEKLFF.

The rearrangement joins TRBV6-5 to TRBJ1-3; 8 bases agree with TRBD1. V was clipped by 4 bases and J by 4 bases; unmatched bases: 6. Germline V gene lookup returns CDR1 MNHEY and CDR2 SVGAGI. This CDR3 has 15 residues. CDR3 in amino acids: CASSFVGTGGNTIYF. CDR3 bases: TGTGCCAGCAGTTTTGTTGGGACAGGAGGAAACACCATATATTTT.

The chain is built from TRBV4-2 and TRBJ2-1; 16 positions match TRBD2. The V and J ends lost 4 bases and 2 bases, in that order; junction bases with no gene match: 8. CDR3 size: 19 residues. The germline CDR1 and CDR2 sequences are LGHNA and YNFKEQ. The CDR3 region has the DNA TGTGCCAGCAGCCCACCCGCCGGGACTAGCGGGAGGGCCTACAATGAGCAGTTCTTC. This gives the protein CASSPPAGTSGRAYNEQFF.